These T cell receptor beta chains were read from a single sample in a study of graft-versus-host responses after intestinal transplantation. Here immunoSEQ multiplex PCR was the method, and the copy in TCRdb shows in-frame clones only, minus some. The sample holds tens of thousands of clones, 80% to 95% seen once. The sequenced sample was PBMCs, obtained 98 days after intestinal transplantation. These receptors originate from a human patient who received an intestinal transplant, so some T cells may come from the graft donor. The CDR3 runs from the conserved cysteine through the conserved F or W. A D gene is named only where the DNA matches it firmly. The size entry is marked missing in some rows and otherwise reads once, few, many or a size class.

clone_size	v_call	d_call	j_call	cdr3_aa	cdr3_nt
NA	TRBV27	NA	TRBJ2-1	CASAYSYNEQFF	TGTGCCAGCGCCTACTCCTACAATGAGCAGTTCTTC
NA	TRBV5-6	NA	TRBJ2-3	CASSSLGKGLPSTDTQYF	TGTGCCAGCAGCTCCCTAGGGAAGGGGTTACCTAGCACAGATACGCAGTATTTT
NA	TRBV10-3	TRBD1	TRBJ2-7	CAISERGQGVGQYF	TGTGCCATCAGTGAAAGAGGACAGGGAGTGGGGCAGTACTTC
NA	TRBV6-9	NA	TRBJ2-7	CASSHRTEMLSYEQYF	TGTGCCAGCAGTCATAGGACAGAGATGCTTTCCTACGAGCAGTACTTC
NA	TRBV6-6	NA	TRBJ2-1	CASSYRDSSYNEQFF	TGTGCCAGCAGTTACAGGGATAGCTCCTACAATGAGCAGTTCTTC
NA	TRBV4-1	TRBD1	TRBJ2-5	CASSHYRGETQYF	TGCGCCAGCAGCCACTACAGGGGAGAGACCCAGTACTTC
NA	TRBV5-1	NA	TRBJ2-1	CASSLAETYNEQFF	TGCGCCAGCAGCTTAGCGGAGACTTACAATGAGCAGTTCTTC
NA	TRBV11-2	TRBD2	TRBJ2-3	CASSLGGRRLTDTQYF	TGTGCCAGCAGCTTGGGAGGGCGGCGGCTCACAGATACGCAGTATTTT
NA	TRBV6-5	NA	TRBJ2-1	CASSYSPGYNEQFF	TGTGCCAGCAGTTACTCCCCCGGTTACAATGAGCAGTTCTTC
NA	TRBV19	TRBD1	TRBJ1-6	CASSLQGNSYNSPLHF	TGTGCCAGTAGTTTACAGGGGAACTCCTATAATTCACCCCTCCACTTT
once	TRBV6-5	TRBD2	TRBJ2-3	CASSYSKRGGTDTQYF	TGTGCCAGCAGTTACTCGAAACGGGGGGGCACAGATACGCAGTATTTT
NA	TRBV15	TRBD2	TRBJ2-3	CATSRKGTSGTGDTQYF	TGTGCCACCAGCAGAAAAGGGACTAGCGGGACTGGGGATACGCAGTATTTT
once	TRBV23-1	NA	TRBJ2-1	CASSQTAVSYNEQFF	TGCGCCAGCAGTCAGACGGCCGTTTCCTACAATGAGCAGTTCTTC
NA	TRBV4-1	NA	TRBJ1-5	CASSQDLGAGQPQHF	TGCGCCAGCAGCCAAGATCTGGGGGCGGGTCAGCCCCAGCATTTT
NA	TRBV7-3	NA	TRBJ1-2	CATHNYGYTF	TGTGCCACGCATAACTATGGCTACACCTTC
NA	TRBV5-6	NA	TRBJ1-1	CASSLVPGGGTEAFF	TGTGCCAGCAGCTTGGTGCCGGGTGGCGGCACTGAAGCTTTCTTT
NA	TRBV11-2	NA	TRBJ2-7	CASSLRSSYEQYF	TGTGCCAGCAGCTTAAGGAGCTCCTACGAGCAGTACTTC
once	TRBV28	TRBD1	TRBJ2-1	CASSGGGQGNEQFF	TGTGCCAGCAGTGGAGGGGGACAGGGGAATGAGCAGTTCTTC
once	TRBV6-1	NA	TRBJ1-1	CASSVQGNTEAFF	TGTGCCAGCAGTGTTCAGGGGAACACTGAAGCTTTCTTT
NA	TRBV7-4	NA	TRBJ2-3	CASSGLTDTQYF	TGTGCCAGCAGCGGACTCACAGATACGCAGTATTTT
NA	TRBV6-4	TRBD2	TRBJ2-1	CASSAGTSGSNEQFF	TGTGCCAGCAGTGCCGGGACTAGCGGGAGCAATGAGCAGTTCTTC
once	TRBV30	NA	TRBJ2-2	CAWSVRTIGGFTNTGELFF	TGTGCCTGGAGTGTACGTACAATAGGGGGTTTTACAAACACCGGGGAGCTGTTTTTT
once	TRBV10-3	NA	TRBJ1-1	CAISELGPNTEAFF	TGTGCCATCAGTGAGCTAGGGCCGAACACTGAAGCTTTCTTT
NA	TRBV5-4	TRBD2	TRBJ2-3	CASSLTGGPFTDTQYF	TGTGCCAGCAGCTTGACGGGGGGGCCATTCACAGATACGCAGTATTTT
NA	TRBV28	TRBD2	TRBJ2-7	CASSDPGVGTSYPYEQYF	TGTGCCAGCAGCGACCCCGGGGTTGGGACTAGTTATCCCTACGAGCAGTACTTC
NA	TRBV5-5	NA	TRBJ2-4	CASSFGGPNIQYF	TGTGCCAGCAGCTTTGGAGGGCCAAACATTCAGTACTTC
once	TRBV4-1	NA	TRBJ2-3	CASRERLSSTDTQYF	TGCGCCAGCAGAGAACGACTGTCTAGCACAGATACGCAGTATTTT
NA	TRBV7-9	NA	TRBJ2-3	CASSFSGRDSTDTQYF	TGTGCCAGCAGCTTCAGCGGTCGGGACAGCACAGATACGCAGTATTTT
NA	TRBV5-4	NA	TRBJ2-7	CASSSRDGTYEQYF	TGTGCCAGCAGCTCCCGGGACGGTACCTACGAGCAGTACTTC
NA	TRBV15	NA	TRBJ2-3	CATSSRAVTDTQYF	TGTGCCACCAGCAGTAGGGCGGTCACAGATACGCAGTATTTT
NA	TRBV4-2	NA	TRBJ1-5	CASSQDGSTVSNQPQHF	TGTGCCAGCAGCCAAGATGGGTCGACAGTTAGCAATCAGCCCCAGCATTTT
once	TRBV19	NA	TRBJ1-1	CASSISRGGAEAFF	TGTGCCAGTAGTATATCCCGTGGAGGCGCTGAAGCTTTCTTT
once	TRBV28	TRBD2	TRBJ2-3	CASSGLAGGGTDTQYF	TGTGCCAGCAGTGGGCTAGCGGGAGGAGGCACAGATACGCAGTATTTT
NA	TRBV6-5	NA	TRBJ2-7	CASSLGGTYEQYF	TGTGCCAGCAGTTTGGGAGGTACCTACGAGCAGTACTTC
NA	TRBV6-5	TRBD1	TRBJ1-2	CASSTGGANNYGYTF	TGTGCCAGCAGTACAGGGGGCGCTAATAACTATGGCTACACCTTC
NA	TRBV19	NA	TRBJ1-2	CASMWDRQGHGYTF	TGTGCCAGTATGTGGGATAGGCAGGGGCATGGCTACACCTTC
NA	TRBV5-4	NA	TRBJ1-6	CASSSMGRNSPLHF	TGTGCCAGCAGCTCAATGGGTAGGAATTCACCCCTCCACTTT
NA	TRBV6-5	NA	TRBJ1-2	CASTEGIAGGYTF	TGTGCCAGCACGGAGGGTATAGCTGGTGGCTACACCTTC
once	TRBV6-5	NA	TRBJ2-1	CASSYGGGTTYNEQFF	TGTGCCAGCAGTTACGGCGGGGGCACCACTTACAATGAGCAGTTCTTC
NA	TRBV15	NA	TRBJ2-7	CATSRDRYRQGPYSYEQYF	TGTGCCACCAGCAGAGATCGGTACAGGCAGGGCCCCTACTCCTACGAGCAGTACTTC
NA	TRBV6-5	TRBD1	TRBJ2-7	CASSYIGQGRDEQYF	TGTGCCAGCAGTTACATAGGACAGGGGCGCGACGAGCAGTACTTC
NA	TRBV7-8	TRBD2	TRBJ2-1	CASSLVQGTSGRISGWVNEQFF	TGTGCCAGCAGCTTAGTACAGGGGACTAGCGGGAGGATCTCGGGTTGGGTCAATGAGCAGTTCTTC
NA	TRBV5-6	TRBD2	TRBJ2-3	CASSLKGLAGVLNTQYF	TGTGCCAGCAGCTTGAAGGGACTAGCGGGAGTGTTGAATACGCAGTATTTT
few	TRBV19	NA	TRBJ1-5	CASSIEGNQPQHF	TGTGCCAGTAGTATTGAGGGAAATCAGCCCCAGCATTTT
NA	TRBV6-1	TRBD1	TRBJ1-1	CASSLSQGANTEAFF	TGTGCCAGCAGCCTATCACAGGGGGCTAACACTGAAGCTTTCTTT
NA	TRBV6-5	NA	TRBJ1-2	CASSYSNGDGYTF	TGTGCCAGCAGTTACTCGAATGGCGATGGCTACACCTTC
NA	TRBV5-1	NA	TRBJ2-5	CASSLAGGPLGRIGFRRTQYF	TGCGCCAGCAGCTTGGCCGGGGGCCCCTTAGGCCGAATCGGTTTCCGAAGGACCCAGTACTTC
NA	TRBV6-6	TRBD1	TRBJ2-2	CASLSLPGGAGGELFF	TGTGCCAGCTTATCCCTCCCAGGGGGCGCTGGCGGGGAGCTGTTTTTT
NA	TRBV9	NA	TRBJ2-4	CASSVAPTGENIQYF	TGTGCCAGCAGCGTAGCCCCCACGGGGGAAAACATTCAGTACTTC
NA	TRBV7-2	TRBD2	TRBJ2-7	CASSLRSSGNYEQYF	TGTGCCAGCAGCTTACGTTCTAGCGGGAACTACGAGCAGTACTTC
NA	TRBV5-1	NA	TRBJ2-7	CASSLGGPSNYEQYF	TGCGCCAGCAGCTTGGGGGGACCCAGCAACTACGAGCAGTACTTC
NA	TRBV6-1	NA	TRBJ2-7	CASNPPVEQYF	TGTGCCAGCAACCCGCCTGTAGAGCAGTACTTC